This T cell receptor beta chain was identified during a study of immune evolution from preneoplasia to lung adenocarcinoma (dated by TCRdb to the early 2020s). With respect to the entire study: The study profiled immune contexture across lung adenocarcinoma precursors and invasive adenocarcinoma using immune gene expression, TCR sequencing and multiplex immunofluorescence. Resected precursor lesions (AAH, AIS, MIA) and invasive adenocarcinomas were each compared against paired morphologically normal lung tissue. Sample size was based on specimen availability rather than a prior power calculation. The immune data were combined with whole exome sequencing and methylation data from the same cohort of nodules. A total of about 53 patients with pulmonary nodules who underwent surgical resection were included in the overall cohort. A total of more than 40 patients contributed TCR sequencing data. According to the study, 100 to 120 samples went through TCR sequencing. Class I HLA alleles were inferred from exome data with POLYSOLVER, and allele-specific HLA loss was detected with LOHHLA. The paper's findings and limits, for the study overall: Clonality was highest in normal lung, while later-stage lesions appeared to have lower clonality but higher T cell density and diversity. The findings rested on association rather than direct causation, and larger cohorts with long-term follow-up and longitudinal biopsies were considered necessary. All patients were from Japan and China, so applicability to Western populations was uncertain. Normal lung had the highest top T cell clone frequencies, which appeared to decline progressively from AAH through AIS, MIA and invasive adenocarcinoma.

Taken from cysteine to phenylalanine, the CDR3 has 13 residues. Only CDR3 DNA is held: 39 bases, read in frame from base 1. The junction shows trimming of 7 bases on V and 3 bases on J, plus 9 bases between the germline ends. CDR1 and CDR2 (MDHEN, SYDVKM) derive from the germline V gene. Using the immunoSEQ hsTCRbeta Kit, TCR beta CDR3 regions were sequenced from DNA. The published analysis was carried out like this. TCR sequencing data were analysed with the ImmunoSEQ Analyzer. T cell clonality was defined as 1 minus Pielou's evenness, calculated on productive rearrangements. The inverse Simpson index, applied to productive templates, was used to measure T cell diversity. T cell density was expressed as TCR beta template counts normalized to usable DNA, with usable DNA estimated by amplifying and sequencing housekeeping genes. Two-sided Kruskal-Wallis tests were used to compare TCR metrics between histologic stages. TCRdb provides this immuneACCESS table in a form limited to in-frame rearrangements. Some clones are lacking; in checked studies, under half of them reflect an unresolved V gene, and why the rest are absent is not known. V and J calls and clone size follow that table, whereas D and trimming were derived from the DNA. In all, the sample holds some 10,000 clones, and roughly 80% of those were seen once. The ten largest clones capture less than 30% of the sample.

Comment on this clone: It has no known antigen specificity. No base-level quality is on record; no much larger clone is a single base apart.

Resection was performed on patients in Japan or China between the mid-2010s and the late 2010s. Two lung cancer pathologists independently reviewed H&E slides to confirm the histologic diagnosis of every case. DNA was isolated from FFPE tissue using the AllPrep DNA/RNA FFPE Kit. The clonotype originates from a person between 55 and 69 years old with lung adenocarcinoma. Some clones in this sample may be carry-over from other donors' samples. This chain joins TRBV28 to TRBJ1-4, with no reliable assignment of the D segment. Sequenced material: FFPE normal lung tissue adjacent to the tumor. At the DNA level, the sequence is TGTGCCAGCAATATCCGTCCTAATGAAAAACTGTTTTTT. It is translated as CASNIRPNEKLFF.